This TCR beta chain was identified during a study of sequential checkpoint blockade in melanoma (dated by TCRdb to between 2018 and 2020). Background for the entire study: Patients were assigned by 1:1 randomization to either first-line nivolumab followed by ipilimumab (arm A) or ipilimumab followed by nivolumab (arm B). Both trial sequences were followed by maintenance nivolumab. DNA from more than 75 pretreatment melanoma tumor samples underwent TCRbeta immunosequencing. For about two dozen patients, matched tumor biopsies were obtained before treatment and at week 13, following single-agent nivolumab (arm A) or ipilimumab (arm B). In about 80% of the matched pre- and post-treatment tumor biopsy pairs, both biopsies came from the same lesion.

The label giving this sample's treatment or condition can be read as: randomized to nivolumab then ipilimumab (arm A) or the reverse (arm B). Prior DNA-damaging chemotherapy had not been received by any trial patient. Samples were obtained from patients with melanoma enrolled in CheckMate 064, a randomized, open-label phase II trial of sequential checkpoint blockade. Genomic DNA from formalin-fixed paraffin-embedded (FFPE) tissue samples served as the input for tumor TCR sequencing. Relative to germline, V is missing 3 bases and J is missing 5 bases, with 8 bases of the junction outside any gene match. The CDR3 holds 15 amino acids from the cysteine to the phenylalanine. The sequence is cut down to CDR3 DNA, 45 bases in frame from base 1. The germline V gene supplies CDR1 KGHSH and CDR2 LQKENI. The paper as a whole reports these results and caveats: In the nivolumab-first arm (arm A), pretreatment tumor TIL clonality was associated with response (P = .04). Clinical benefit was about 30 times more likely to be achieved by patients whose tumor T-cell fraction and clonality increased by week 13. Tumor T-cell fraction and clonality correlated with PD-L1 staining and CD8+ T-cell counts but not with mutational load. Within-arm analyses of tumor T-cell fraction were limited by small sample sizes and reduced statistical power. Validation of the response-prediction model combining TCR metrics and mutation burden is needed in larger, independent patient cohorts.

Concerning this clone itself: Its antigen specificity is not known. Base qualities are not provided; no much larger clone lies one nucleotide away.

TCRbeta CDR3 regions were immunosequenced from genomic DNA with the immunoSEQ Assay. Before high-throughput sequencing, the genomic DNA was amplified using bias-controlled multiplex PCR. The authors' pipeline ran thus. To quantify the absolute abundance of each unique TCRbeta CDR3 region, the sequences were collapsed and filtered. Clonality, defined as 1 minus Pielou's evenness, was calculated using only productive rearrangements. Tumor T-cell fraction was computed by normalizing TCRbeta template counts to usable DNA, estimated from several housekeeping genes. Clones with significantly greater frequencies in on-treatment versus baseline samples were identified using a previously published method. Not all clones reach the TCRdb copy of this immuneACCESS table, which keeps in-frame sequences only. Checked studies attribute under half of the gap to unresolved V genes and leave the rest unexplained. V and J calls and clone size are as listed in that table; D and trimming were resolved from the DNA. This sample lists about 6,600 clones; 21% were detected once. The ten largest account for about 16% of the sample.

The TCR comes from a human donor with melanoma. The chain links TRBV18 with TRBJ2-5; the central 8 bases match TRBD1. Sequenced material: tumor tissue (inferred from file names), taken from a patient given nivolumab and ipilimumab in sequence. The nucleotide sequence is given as TGTGCCAGCTCACCGTCACAGGGGGTTCGGGAGACCCAGTACTTC. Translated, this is CASSPSQGVRETQYF.